The next 6 T cell receptor beta chains were all read from a single sample in a study of blood T cells in healthy people across ages. The authors ran a second PCR of roughly 6 to 12 cycles using a sample-barcoded 5' primer and a J-beta primer mix. TCRdb processed the 5' RACE reads anew with MiXCR; each CDR3 protein has one entry. This repertoire shows about 1.8 million distinct CDR3 sequences, about 50% found once; its top ten account for around 2.1%. The sample consisted of blood. These receptors all come from a middle-aged woman in good health.

The sample holds one count of this clonotype. V and J are TRBV5-1 and TRBJ1-3, with 9 bases lining up with TRBD1. The V gene's germline CDR1 is SGHRS and CDR2 YFSETQ. This CDR3 has 16 amino acids. Unmatched junction bases numbered 9, after V lost 4 bases and J lost 4 bases. The CDR3 nucleotides read TGCGCCAGCAGCAGCGGACAGGGGAATTTCGGAAACACCATATATTTT. Encoded protein: CASSSGQGNFGNTIYF.

The chain couples TRBV18 to TRBJ2-5; 11 bases are shared with TRBD2. This CDR3 spans 19 amino acids. The germline V gene encodes CDR1 KGHSH and CDR2 LQKENI. J gave up 5 bases and V 1 base, and 15 bases lay outside the gene matches. The CDR3 region is CASSPQLAGEGRLGETQYF. As DNA, the CDR3 is TGTGCCAGCTCACCACAACTAGCGGGAGAAGGGCGTCTTGGGGAGACCCAGTACTTC.

This chain connects TRBV9 to TRBJ1-2, with TRBD1 identical over 7 bases. Germline V gives CDR1 SGDLS, CDR2 YYNGEE. V was pared by 5 bases and J by 5 bases, with 9 bases of the junction left unmatched. The CDR3 sequence is 14 residues long. CDR3 sequence reads: CASSHDRARYGYTF. The CDR3 nucleotides are TGTGCCAGCAGTCATGACAGGGCTCGATATGGCTACACCTTC. Full variable domain (rest looked up from reference TRBV9 and TRBJ1-2): DSGVTQTPKHLITATGQRVTLRCSPRSGDLSVYWYQQSLDQGLQFLIQYYNGEERAKGNILERFSAQQFPDLHSELNLSSLELGDSALYFCASSHDRARYGYTFGSGTRLTVV.

The J gene is TRBJ2-5, the V gene TRBV10-3; 7 bases are a match to TRBD2. Germline trimming cut 3 bases from V and 3 bases from J; bases unmatched to any gene: 7. Germline V lookup: CDR1 ENHRY, CDR2 SYGVKD. CDR3 size: 15 residues. CDR3 bases: TGTGCCATCAGTGACACTGGCGGGGGTAAAGAGACCCAGTACTTC. Its protein product is CAISDTGGGKETQYF.

V gene TRBV4-1 combines with J gene TRBJ2-3; D is perhaps TRBD2 (6 bases). Trimming took off 7 bases at V and 2 bases at J, with 16 bases between the two ends. Germline CDR1 and CDR2: MGHRA and YSYEKL. There are 15 residues in the CDR3. This CDR3 reads CASTSMGLFTDTQYF. The CDR3 nucleotides are TGCGCCAGCACCAGTATGGGACTTTTCACAGATACGCAGTATTTT.

This chain connects TRBV5-1 to TRBJ2-4; 11 bases are a match to TRBD2. V lost 0 bases to trimming and J lost 0 bases; unmatched junction nucleotides: 2. CDR3 length: 17 residues. The germline V gene has CDR1 SGHRS and CDR2 YFSETQ. The CDR3 loop reads CASSLGLAGLAKNIQYF. CDR3 DNA sequence: TGCGCCAGCAGCTTGGGACTAGCGGGACTAGCCAAAAACATTCAGTACTTC.